This TCR beta chain was identified during a study of blood T cell repertoires in COVID-19. Germline V gene sequence: CDR1 SGHRS, CDR2 YFSETQ. V was clipped by 3 bases and J by 1 base, with 24 bases between them. The CDR3 is 19 amino acids. In the original workflow: Reference gene primers were amplified, and this amplification served to estimate nucleated cell counts. Here immunoSEQ multiplex PCR was the method, and the copy in TCRdb shows in-frame clones only, minus some. That table gives V, J and clone size, and the DNA gave D and trimming. The sample lists approximately 200,000 clones; over 75% were seen once.

The TCR originated in a human donor in a cohort sampled during active COVID-19. J is TRBJ2-3 and V is TRBV5-1; tentative D call: TRBD1 (6 bases). The specimen sequenced was peripheral blood. The CDR3 loop is CASSYRDRGLKWGTDTQYF. As DNA, the CDR3 is TGCGCCAGCAGCTACAGGGATAGGGGCCTTAAGTGGGGCACAGATACGCAGTATTTT.